A single sample is the source of the 31 T cell receptor beta chains below, sequenced in a study of OX40 agonist ivuxolimab in advanced cancers. Only in-frame clones appear in the TCRdb table, and some are missing; sequencing was by immunoSEQ multiplex PCR. The sample has around 50,000 clones, about four fifths seen once. Sample: CD4+ or CD8+ T cells sorted from blood, taken in a trial of the OX40 agonist ivuxolimab. These receptors were obtained from an adult with an advanced solid tumor such as melanoma, head and neck, liver or kidney cancer.

The gene calls are TRBV7-2 and TRBJ1-5; D gene ambiguous. Trimming took 2 bases from V and 3 from J, leaving 11 bases between them. This CDR3 is built from 15 residues. Per the germline V gene, CDR1 is SGHTA and CDR2 is FQGNSA. CDR3 in DNA: TGTGCCAGCAGCTTACGAGTTGGCAACAATCAGCCCCAGCATTTT. The encoded protein is CASSLRVGNNQPQHF. Drawing the rest from reference TRBV7-2 and TRBJ1-5, the complete variable domain is GAGVSQSPSNKVTEKGKDVELRCDPISGHTALYWYRQSLGQGLEFLIYFQGNSAPDKSGLPSDRFSAERTGGSVSTLTIQRTQQEDSAVYLCASSLRVGNNQPQHFGDGTRLSIL.

This chain uses TRBV19 with TRBJ1-5, with 8 bases fitting TRBD1. V shed 4 bases, J shed 6 bases, and the junction held 5 bases outside the gene matches. The CDR3 is 14 amino acids. Germline loops: CDR1 LNHDA, CDR2 SQIVND (reference sequence). The CDR3 region is CASSSKQGAQPQHF. For the CDR3, the DNA is TGTGCCAGTAGTAGTAAGCAGGGGGCTCAGCCCCAGCATTTT.

This sequence joins TRBV12-5 and TRBJ2-2; D gene unclear. Germline CDR1 LGHNT, CDR2 FRNRAP. The CDR3 sequence is 11 residues long. Trimming stripped 3 bases from V and 7 bases from J, with 3 bases between. The CDR3 region has the DNA TGTGCTAGTGGTTTCCTCGGGGAGCTGTTTTTT. It yields the protein CASGFLGELFF. Full variable domain (missing parts from reference TRBV12-5 and TRBJ2-2): DARVTQTPRHKVTEMGQEVTMRCQPILGHNTVFWYRQTMMQGLELLAYFRNRAPLDDSGMPKDRFSAEMPDATLATLKIQPSEPRDSAVYFCASGFLGELFFGEGSRLTVL.

The rearrangement links TRBV27 to TRBJ2-7, with D perhaps TRBD1 (6 bases). Trimming left V 2 bases short and J 4 bases short, with 18 bases between. The CDR3 consists of 16 residues. Germline loops: CDR1 MNHEY, CDR2 SMNVEV (reference sequence). CDR3 amino acids: CASSLSLRGKRYEQYF. For the CDR3, the DNA is TGTGCCAGCAGTTTAAGTTTAAGGGGGAAGAGGTACGAGCAGTACTTC.

The J gene is TRBJ1-1, the V gene TRBV7-8; a possible D gene is TRBD1 (5 bases). Trimming took 6 bases from V and 0 from J, leaving 11 bases between them. The CDR3 extends over 14 amino acids. CDR1 is SGHVS, CDR2 FQNEAQ, per germline. The CDR3 bases are TGTGCCAGCAGTCCCGAGGGGATGAACACTGAAGCTTTCTTT. The encoded protein is CASSPEGMNTEAFF.

The V call is TRBV6-6, the J call TRBJ2-3; the D gene is possibly TRBD1 (6 bases). V lost 7 bases to trimming and J lost 5 bases, with 16 bases between them. Germline V CDR1 and CDR2: MNHNY, SVGAGI (reference sequence). CDR3 length: 14 amino acids. CDR3 residues: CASTTAGAQDTQYF. The DNA of the CDR3 is TGTGCCAGCACTACGGCAGGGGCTCAAGATACGCAGTATTTT.

The chain is built from TRBV11-2 and TRBJ2-5; 7 positions match TRBD2. This CDR3 has 16 amino acids. CDR1 SGHAT and CDR2 FQNNGV come from the germline V gene. Trimming removed 4 bases from V and 5 bases from J; junction bases left unmatched: 13. In DNA form, the CDR3 reads TGTGCCAGCAGCTCAGTTAAGGCGGGAGTCGGGGAGACCCAGTACTTC. This codes for CASSSVKAGVGETQYF.

This clone was seen a single time. The chain links TRBV18 to TRBJ2-1; the match to TRBD2 covers 7 bases. The CDR3 is made up of 15 amino acids. Germline CDR1 and CDR2: KGHSH and LQKENI. V shed 1 base, J shed 5 bases, and the junction held 5 bases outside the gene matches. The CDR3 region is CASSPLSLADNEQFF. In DNA, the CDR3 is TGTGCCAGCTCACCACTTAGTCTAGCGGACAATGAGCAGTTCTTC.

This clone was observed once. The genes are TRBV28 and TRBJ2-3; tentative D call: TRBD2 (5 bases). Germline V gives CDR1 MDHEN, CDR2 SYDVKM. There are 13 residues in the CDR3. The ends were cut back, 7 bases at V and 4 bases at J, with 12 bases in the middle. The CDR3 is CASTLSGSDTQYF. The DNA for the CDR3 is TGTGCCAGCACCTTATCGGGGTCAGATACGCAGTATTTT.

There are a few counts of this clone. The chain has TRBV11-1 and TRBJ2-1; D unclear. The CDR3 length is 18 residues. Germline CDR1 SGHAT, CDR2 FQDESV (reference sequence). Trimming took off 2 bases at V and 0 bases at J, with 17 bases between the two ends. The chain's CDR3 is CASSLRSIKGGSYNEQFF. CDR3 in DNA: TGTGCCAGCAGCTTACGATCAATAAAGGGCGGCTCCTACAATGAGCAGTTCTTC.

This chain connects TRBV4-3 to TRBJ1-2; tentatively, D is TRBD1 (6 bases). Germline loops: CDR1 LGHNA, CDR2 YSLEER. CDR3 length: 15 amino acids. V lost 4 bases to trimming and J lost 4 bases, with 16 bases between them. The CDR3 DNA is TGCGCCAGCAGCCGTTACAGGGAAGGGGGCTATGGCTACACCTTC. Its protein is CASSRYREGGYGYTF.

V gene TRBV27 combines with J gene TRBJ2-7; the match to TRBD2 covers 11 bases. Trimming cost V 0 bases and J 2 bases; bases outside gene matches: 3. The CDR3 has 16 amino acids. Germline V CDR1 and CDR2: MNHEY, SMNVEV (reference sequence). The CDR3 region has the DNA TGTGCCAGCAGTTTATCGACTAGCGGGGAGACCTACGAGCAGTACTTC. Translation gives CASSLSTSGETYEQYF.

This chain connects TRBV11-3 to TRBJ2-1; TRBD2 agrees at 10 bases. Germline V gene sequence: CDR1 SGHNT, CDR2 YENEEA. CDR3 length: 14 residues. V was clipped by 5 bases and J by 8 bases; unmatched bases: 6. In DNA form, the CDR3 reads TGTGCCAGCAGCCGGACTAGCGGCGCGTATGAGCAGTTCTTC. Translating it yields CASSRTSGAYEQFF.

The chain has TRBV9 and TRBJ2-2, with D possibly TRBD1 on 5 matching bases. The CDR3 loop spans 15 amino acids. Germline V lookup: CDR1 SGDLS, CDR2 YYNGEE. Trimming cost V 0 bases and J 8 bases, with 14 bases left between them. The CDR3 sequence is CASSVGSQVLGELFF. The DNA of the CDR3 is TGTGCCAGCAGCGTAGGATCACAGGTGTTAGGGGAGCTGTTTTTT.

V and J are TRBV2 and TRBJ2-4; 11 bases are a match to TRBD2. V gave up 2 bases and J gave up 4 bases; unmatched junction bases: 7. Germline V lookup: CDR1 SNHLY, CDR2 FYNNEI. This CDR3 region has 17 residues. CDR3 amino acids: CASSESAVAGGKNIQYF. In DNA form, the CDR3 reads TGTGCCAGCAGTGAATCGGCGGTAGCGGGAGGGAAAAACATTCAGTACTTC.

The V call is TRBV7-9, the J call TRBJ1-5, with TRBD1 identical over 8 bases. This CDR3 comprises 15 residues. The germline gives CDR1 SEHNR, CDR2 FQNEAQ (reference sequence). V was pared by 5 bases and J by 6 bases, with 9 bases of the junction left unmatched. CDR3 amino acids: CASSGGQGRGQPQHF. The CDR3 DNA follows: TGTGCCAGCAGCGGAGGACAGGGACGGGGTCAGCCCCAGCATTTT.

The genes are TRBV7-2 and TRBJ1-5; no clear D. Germline V gives CDR1 SGHTA, CDR2 FQGNSA. V was cut by 0 bases and J by 4 bases, with 4 bases left in between. The CDR3 covers 13 residues. This CDR3 is CASSLAWNQPQHF. CDR3 in DNA: TGTGCCAGCAGCTTAGCATGGAATCAGCCCCAGCATTTT.

The chain joins TRBV11-2 to TRBJ1-1, with unresolved D. Trimming took off 1 base at V and 0 bases at J, with 9 bases between the two ends. There are 15 residues in the CDR3. Germline CDR1 reads SGHAT; CDR2 reads FQNNGV. The CDR3 nucleotides are TGTGCCAGCAGCTTAGGGACCGCGGTGAACACTGAAGCTTTCTTT. It encodes CASSLGTAVNTEAFF.

V and J are TRBV28 and TRBJ1-2; D perhaps matches TRBD1 (5 bases). V was cut by 6 bases and J by 3 bases, with 17 bases left in between. Germline V gene lookup returns CDR1 MDHEN and CDR2 SYDVKM. The CDR3 is 15 residues long. CDR3 residues: CASSPPGLGDYGYTF. The DNA for the CDR3 is TGTGCCAGCAGCCCCCCAGGGCTCGGGGACTATGGCTACACCTTC.

The chain is built from TRBV10-1 and TRBJ1-3, with D unclear. The CDR3 is made up of 13 amino acids. CDR1 is WNHNN and CDR2 is SYGVQD in the germline V gene (reference sequence). The germline V and J ends were trimmed by 3 bases and 0 bases, with 3 bases remaining between them. This CDR3 reads CASSDGSGNTIYF. Here the CDR3 DNA reads TGCGCCAGCAGTGACGGCTCTGGAAACACCATATATTTT.

CDR3 residues: CASSIGGGGNQPQHF. The DNA of the CDR3 is TGTGCCAGTAGTATAGGAGGGGGGGGCAATCAGCCCCAGCATTTT. J is TRBJ1-5 and V is TRBV19, with a possible D match to TRBD1 (6 bases). V was cut by 1 base and J by 2 bases, with 9 bases left in between. Germline V gene sequence: CDR1 LNHDA, CDR2 SQIVND (reference sequence). The CDR3 totals 15 residues. The complete variable domain, with remaining parts taken from reference TRBV19 and TRBJ1-5, reads DGGITQSPKYLFRKEGQNVTLSCEQNLNHDAMYWYRQDPGQGLRLIYYSQIVNDFQKGDIAEGYSVSREKKESFPLTVTSAQKNPTAFYLCASSIGGGGNQPQHFGDGTRLSIL.

This clone is a singleton in its sample. The J gene is TRBJ2-3, the V gene TRBV19; 7 nucleotides agree with TRBD1. There are 16 residues in the CDR3. Germline trimming cut 6 bases from V and 1 base from J; bases unmatched to any gene: 10. Germline CDR1 is LNHDA and CDR2 is SQIVND (reference sequence). In DNA, the CDR3 is TGTGCCAGTAGCTCAGCAGGGGGAAGGGGCACAGATACGCAGTATTTT. As protein: CASSSAGGRGTDTQYF.

This clone turned up a few times. The chain has TRBV4-3 and TRBJ1-1, with 9 bases fitting TRBD1. Trimming at V came to 2 bases and at J to 3 bases, leaving 10 bases not matched to a gene. Germline CDR1 is LGHNA and CDR2 is YSLEER. This CDR3 has 17 amino acids. CDR3 nucleotide sequence: TGCGCCAGCAGCCAACGATACCCGGGACAGGGAGACACTGAAGCTTTCTTT. As protein: CASSQRYPGQGDTEAFF.

The rearrangement joins TRBV11-1 to TRBJ1-1; 7 positions agree with TRBD1. The CDR3 totals 14 residues. Germline trimming cut 5 bases from V and 0 bases from J; bases unmatched to any gene: 3. Per the germline V gene, CDR1 is SGHAT and CDR2 is FQDESV (reference sequence). Written as DNA, the CDR3 is TGTGCCAGCAGCACAGGACAGGTGAACACTGAAGCTTTCTTT. It encodes CASSTGQVNTEAFF.

This chain joins TRBV15 and TRBJ2-7; D is uncertain. Germline V gene lookup returns CDR1 LNHNV and CDR2 YYDKDF (reference sequence). Trimming left V 1 base short and J 2 bases short, with 9 bases between. The CDR3 contains 14 residues. The CDR3 spells CATSRADGTYEQYF. The CDR3 DNA reads as TGTGCCACCAGCAGAGCTGACGGCACCTACGAGCAGTACTTC.

V and J are TRBV2 and TRBJ1-5; D call uncertain. The CDR3 loop spans 15 amino acids. Germline V lookup: CDR1 SNHLY, CDR2 FYNNEI. Trimming pared 4 bases from V and 1 base from J, leaving 11 bases between. The CDR3 here is CASSVEGSSNQPQHF. CDR3 coding DNA: TGTGCCAGCAGTGTCGAAGGGAGCAGCAATCAGCCCCAGCATTTT. The variable domain in full, completed from reference TRBV2 and TRBJ1-5, reads EPEVTQTPSHQVTQMGQEVILRCVPISNHLYFYWYRQILGQKVEFLVSFYNNEISEKSEIFDDQFSVERPDGSNFTLKIRSTKLEDSAMYFCASSVEGSSNQPQHFGDGTRLSIL.

DNA of the CDR3: TGTGCCAGCAGTTATTTCGGATACCAAGAGACCCAGTACTTC. Its translation: CASSYFGYQETQYF. V and J are TRBV6-5 and TRBJ2-5; D remains unclear. Germline V gene sequence: CDR1 MNHEY, CDR2 SVGAGI. V was clipped by 3 bases and J by 0 bases, with 8 bases between them. The CDR3 runs 14 residues.

DNA of the CDR3: TGTGCCAGTAGTGGGGCGGCCGGAGGGGGGACCTACGAGCAGTACTTC. Protein product: CASSGAAGGGTYEQYF. The chain couples TRBV19 to TRBJ2-7; D assignment may be TRBD1 or TRBD2 (6 bases each). V lost 5 bases and J lost 2, with 19 bases in between. This CDR3 comprises 16 residues. Germline V CDR1 and CDR2: LNHDA, SQIVND (reference sequence).

This rearrangement joins TRBV4-1 to TRBJ1-2; maybe TRBD1 (6 bases). Germline V CDR1 and CDR2: MGHRA, YSYEKL. CDR3 size: 19 residues. Between the trimmed V and J ends, which lost 2 bases and 0 bases, there was a span of 22 bases. CDR3 amino acids: CASSQPGGRGRFSNYGYTF. CDR3 coding DNA: TGCGCCAGCAGCCAACCTGGCGGGAGGGGGAGATTTTCTAACTATGGCTACACCTTC.

This sequence joins TRBV29-1 and TRBJ1-1; D is perhaps TRBD1 (6 bases). The CDR3 totals 11 residues. Trimming removed 4 bases from V and 5 bases from J, with 8 bases in between. The germline CDR1 and CDR2 sequences are SQVTM and ANQGSEA. Here the CDR3 reads CSVAQGTEAFF. The CDR3 region has the DNA TGCAGCGTTGCACAGGGTACTGAAGCTTTCTTT.

The chain is built from TRBV28 and TRBJ2-2; maybe TRBD2 (5 bases). Trimming stripped 5 bases from V and 5 bases from J, with 12 bases between. CDR1 is MDHEN, CDR2 SYDVKM, per germline. The CDR3 runs 14 residues. The CDR3 DNA reads as TGTGCCAGCAGTCCAAGGAGAGGGACCGGGGAGCTGTTTTTT. Residues: CASSPRRGTGELFF.